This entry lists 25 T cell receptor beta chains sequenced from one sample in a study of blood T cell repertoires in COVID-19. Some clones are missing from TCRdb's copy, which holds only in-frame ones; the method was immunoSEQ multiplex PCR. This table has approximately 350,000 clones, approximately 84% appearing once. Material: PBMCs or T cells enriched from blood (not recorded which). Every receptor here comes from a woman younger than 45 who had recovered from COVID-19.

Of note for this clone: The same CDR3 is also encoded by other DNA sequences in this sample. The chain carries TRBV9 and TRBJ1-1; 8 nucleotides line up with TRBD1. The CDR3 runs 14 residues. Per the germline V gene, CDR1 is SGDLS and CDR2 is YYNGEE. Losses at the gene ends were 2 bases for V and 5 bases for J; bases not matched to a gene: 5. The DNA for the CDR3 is TGTGCCAGCAGCGTCGGACAGGGAGGAACTGAAGCTTTCTTT. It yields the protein CASSVGQGGTEAFF.

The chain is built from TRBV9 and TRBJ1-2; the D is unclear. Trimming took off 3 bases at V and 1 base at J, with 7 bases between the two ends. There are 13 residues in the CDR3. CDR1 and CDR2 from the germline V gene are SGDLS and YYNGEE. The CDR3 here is CASSGGLNYGYTF. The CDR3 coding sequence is TGTGCCAGCAGCGGCGGGCTTAACTATGGCTACACCTTC. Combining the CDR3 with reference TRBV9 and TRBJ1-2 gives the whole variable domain DSGVTQTPKHLITATGQRVTLRCSPRSGDLSVYWYQQSLDQGLQFLIQYYNGEERAKGNILERFSAQQFPDLHSELNLSSLELGDSALYFCASSGGLNYGYTFGSGTRLTVV.

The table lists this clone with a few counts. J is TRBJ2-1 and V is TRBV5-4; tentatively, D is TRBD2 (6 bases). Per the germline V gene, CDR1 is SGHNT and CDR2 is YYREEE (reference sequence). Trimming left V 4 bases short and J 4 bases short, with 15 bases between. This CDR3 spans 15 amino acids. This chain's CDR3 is CASSGTSQGYNEQFF. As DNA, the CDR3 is TGTGCCAGCAGCGGGACTTCCCAAGGGTACAATGAGCAGTTCTTC.

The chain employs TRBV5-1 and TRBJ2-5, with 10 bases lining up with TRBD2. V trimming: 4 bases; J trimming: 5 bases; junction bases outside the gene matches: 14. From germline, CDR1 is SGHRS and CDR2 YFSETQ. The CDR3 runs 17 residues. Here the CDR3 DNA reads TGCGCCAGCAGCGCCGGGAGTAGCGGGGGGACCGGGGAGACCCAGTACTTC. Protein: CASSAGSSGGTGETQYF.

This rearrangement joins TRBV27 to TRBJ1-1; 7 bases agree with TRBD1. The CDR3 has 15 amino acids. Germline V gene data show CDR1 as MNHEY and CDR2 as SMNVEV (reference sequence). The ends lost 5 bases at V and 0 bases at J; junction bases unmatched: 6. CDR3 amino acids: CASSPGTEMNTEAFF. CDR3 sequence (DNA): TGTGCCAGCAGTCCCGGGACAGAGATGAACACTGAAGCTTTCTTT.

The CDR3 spells CASSLEGDQPQHF. As DNA, the CDR3 is TGTGCCAGCAGTTTAGAGGGAGATCAGCCCCAGCATTTT. The V and J genes are TRBV12-3 or TRBV12-4 and TRBJ1-5; no reliable D call. The CDR3 is made up of 13 amino acids. Trimming took 1 base from V and 5 from J, leaving 6 bases between them.

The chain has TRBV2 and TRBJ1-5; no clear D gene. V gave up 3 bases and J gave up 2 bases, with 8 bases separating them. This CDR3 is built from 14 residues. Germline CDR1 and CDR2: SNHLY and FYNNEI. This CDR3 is CASSDRVGNQPQHF. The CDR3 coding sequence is TGTGCCAGCAGTGATCGAGTGGGCAATCAGCCCCAGCATTTT.

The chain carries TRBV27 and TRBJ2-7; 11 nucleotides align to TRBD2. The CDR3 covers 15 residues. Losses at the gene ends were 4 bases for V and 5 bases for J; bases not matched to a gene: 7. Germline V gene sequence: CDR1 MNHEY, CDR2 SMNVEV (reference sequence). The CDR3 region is CASSSLLAGANEQYF. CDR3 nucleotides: TGTGCCAGCAGTTCCCTACTAGCGGGAGCCAACGAGCAGTACTTC.

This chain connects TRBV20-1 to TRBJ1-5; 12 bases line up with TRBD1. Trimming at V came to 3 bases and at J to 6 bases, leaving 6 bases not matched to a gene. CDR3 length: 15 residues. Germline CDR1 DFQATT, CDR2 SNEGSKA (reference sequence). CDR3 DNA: TGCAGTGCTAGTCCGGGACAGGGGGCGAGTCAGCCCCAGCATTTT. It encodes CSASPGQGASQPQHF.

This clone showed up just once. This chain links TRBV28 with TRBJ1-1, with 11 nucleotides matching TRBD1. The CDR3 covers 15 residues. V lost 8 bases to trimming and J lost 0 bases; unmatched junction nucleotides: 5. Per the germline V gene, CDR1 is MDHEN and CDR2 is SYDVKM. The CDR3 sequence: CASRTGGSVNTEAFF. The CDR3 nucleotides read TGTGCCAGCCGGACAGGGGGCAGTGTGAACACTGAAGCTTTCTTT.

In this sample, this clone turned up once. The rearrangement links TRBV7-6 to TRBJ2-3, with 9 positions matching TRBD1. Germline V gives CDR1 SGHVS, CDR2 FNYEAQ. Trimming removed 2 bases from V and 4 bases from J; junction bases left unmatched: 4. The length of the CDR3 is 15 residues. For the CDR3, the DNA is TGTGCCAGCAGCTTAACAGGGGGCGACCCAGATACGCAGTATTTT. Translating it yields CASSLTGGDPDTQYF.

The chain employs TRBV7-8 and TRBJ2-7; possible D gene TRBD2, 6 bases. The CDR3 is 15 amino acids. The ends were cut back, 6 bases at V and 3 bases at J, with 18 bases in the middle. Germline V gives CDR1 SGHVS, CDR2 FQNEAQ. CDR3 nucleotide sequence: TGTGCCAGCAGTTTACACCAGGGACTGAACTACGAGCAGTACTTC. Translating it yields CASSLHQGLNYEQYF. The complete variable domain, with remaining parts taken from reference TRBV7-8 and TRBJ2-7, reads GAGVSQSPRYKVAKRGQDVALRCDPISGHVSLFWYQQALGQGPEFLTYFQNEAQLDKSGLPSDRFFAERPEGSVSTLKIQRTQQEDSAVYLCASSLHQGLNYEQYFGPGTRLTVT.

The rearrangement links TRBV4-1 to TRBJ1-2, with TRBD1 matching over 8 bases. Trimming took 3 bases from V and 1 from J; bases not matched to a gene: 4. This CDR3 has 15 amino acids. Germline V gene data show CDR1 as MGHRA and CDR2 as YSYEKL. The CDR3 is CASSQGQELNYGYTF. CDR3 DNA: TGCGCCAGCAGCCAGGGACAGGAACTTAACTATGGCTACACCTTC.

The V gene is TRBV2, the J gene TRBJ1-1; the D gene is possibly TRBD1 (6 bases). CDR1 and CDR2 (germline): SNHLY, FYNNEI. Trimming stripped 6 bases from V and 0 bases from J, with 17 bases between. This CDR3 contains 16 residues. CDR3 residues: CASRVGGRHMNTEAFF. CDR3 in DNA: TGTGCCAGCAGGGTAGGGGGACGGCACATGAACACTGAAGCTTTCTTT.

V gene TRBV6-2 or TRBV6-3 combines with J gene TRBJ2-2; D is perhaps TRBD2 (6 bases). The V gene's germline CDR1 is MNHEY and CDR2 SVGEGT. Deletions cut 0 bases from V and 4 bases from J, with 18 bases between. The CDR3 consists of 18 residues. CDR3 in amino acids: CASSYSVGGTSLTGELFF. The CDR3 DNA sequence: TGTGCCAGCAGTTACTCGGTAGGCGGGACTTCGCTCACCGGGGAGCTGTTTTTT.

CDR3 protein: CASSIGGGGGTNYGYTF. The CDR3 nucleotides are TGTGCCAGTAGTATTGGGGGCGGCGGGGGAACCAACTATGGCTACACCTTC. The V call is TRBV19, the J call TRBJ1-2; TRBD1 is a possible D gene (6 bases). V was trimmed by 3 bases and J by 2 bases, leaving 19 bases between them. There are 17 residues in the CDR3. Germline CDR1 LNHDA, CDR2 SQIVND (reference sequence).

DNA for the CDR3: TGTGCCAGCAGAATGACTCGCGGGGGGGGTGTCTCCGGGGAGCTGTTTTTT. Encoded protein: CASRMTRGGGVSGELFF. The V and J genes are TRBV2 and TRBJ2-2; TRBD2 agrees at 9 bases. Trimming took 6 bases from V and 6 from J; bases not matched to a gene: 14. CDR1 is SNHLY and CDR2 is FYNNEI in the germline V gene. The CDR3 loop spans 17 amino acids.

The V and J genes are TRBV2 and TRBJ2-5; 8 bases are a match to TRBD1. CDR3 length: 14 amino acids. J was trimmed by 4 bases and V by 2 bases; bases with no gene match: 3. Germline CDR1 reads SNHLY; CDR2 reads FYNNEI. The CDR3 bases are TGTGCCAGCAGTGAACAGGGGGCAGGAGAGACCCAGTACTTC. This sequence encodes CASSEQGAGETQYF. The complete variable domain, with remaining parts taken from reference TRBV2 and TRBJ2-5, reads EPEVTQTPSHQVTQMGQEVILRCVPISNHLYFYWYRQILGQKVEFLVSFYNNEISEKSEIFDDQFSVERPDGSNFTLKIRSTKLEDSAMYFCASSEQGAGETQYFGPGTRLLVL.

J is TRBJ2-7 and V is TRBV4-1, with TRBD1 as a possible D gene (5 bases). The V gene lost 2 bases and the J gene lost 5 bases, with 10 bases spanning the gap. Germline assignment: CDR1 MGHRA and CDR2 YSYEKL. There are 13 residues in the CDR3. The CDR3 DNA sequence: TGCGCCAGCAGCCAAATCCCAGGGAACGAGCAGTACTTC. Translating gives CASSQIPGNEQYF.

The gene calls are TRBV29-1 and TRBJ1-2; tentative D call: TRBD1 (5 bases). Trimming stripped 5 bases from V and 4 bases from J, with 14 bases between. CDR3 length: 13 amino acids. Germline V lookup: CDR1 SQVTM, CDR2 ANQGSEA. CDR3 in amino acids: CSVPLRGFYGYTF. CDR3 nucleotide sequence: TGCAGCGTTCCCCTCCGGGGGTTCTATGGCTACACCTTC.

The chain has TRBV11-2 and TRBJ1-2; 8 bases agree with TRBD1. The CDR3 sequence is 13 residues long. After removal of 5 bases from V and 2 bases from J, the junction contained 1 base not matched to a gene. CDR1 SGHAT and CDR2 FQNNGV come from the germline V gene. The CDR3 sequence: CASSRDRNYGYTF. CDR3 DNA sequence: TGTGCCAGCAGCCGGGACAGGAACTATGGCTACACCTTC.

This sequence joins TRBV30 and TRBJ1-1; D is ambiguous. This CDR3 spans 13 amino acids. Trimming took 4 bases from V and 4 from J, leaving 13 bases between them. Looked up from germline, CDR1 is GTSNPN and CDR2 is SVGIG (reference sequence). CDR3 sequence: CAWISGIGTEAFF. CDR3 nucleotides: TGTGCCTGGATATCCGGGATTGGCACTGAAGCTTTCTTT. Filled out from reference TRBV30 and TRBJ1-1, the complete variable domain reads SQTIHQWPATLVQPVGSPLSLECTVEGTSNPNLYWYRQAAGRGLQLLFYSVGIGQISSEVPQNLSASRPQDRQFILSSKKLLLSDSGFYLCAWISGIGTEAFFGQGTRLTVV.

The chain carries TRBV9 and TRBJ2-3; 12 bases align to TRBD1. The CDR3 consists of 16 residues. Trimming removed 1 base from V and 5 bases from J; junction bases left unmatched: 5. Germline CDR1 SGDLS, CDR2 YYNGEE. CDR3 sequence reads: CASSVLGQGAVDTQYF. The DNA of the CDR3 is TGTGCCAGCAGCGTATTGGGACAGGGGGCCGTAGATACGCAGTATTTT.

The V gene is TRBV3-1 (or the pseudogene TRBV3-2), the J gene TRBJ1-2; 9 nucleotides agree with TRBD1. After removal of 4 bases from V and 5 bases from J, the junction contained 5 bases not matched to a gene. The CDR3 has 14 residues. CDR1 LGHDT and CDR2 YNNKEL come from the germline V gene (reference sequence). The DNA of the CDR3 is TGTGCCAGCAGCCCGTGGACAGGGGAATATGGCTACACCTTC. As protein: CASSPWTGEYGYTF.

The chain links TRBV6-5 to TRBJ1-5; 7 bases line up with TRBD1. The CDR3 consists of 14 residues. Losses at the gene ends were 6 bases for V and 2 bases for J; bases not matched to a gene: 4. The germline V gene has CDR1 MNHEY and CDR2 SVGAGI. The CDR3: CASRGGTGNQPQHF. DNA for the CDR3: TGTGCCAGCAGAGGGGGGACAGGCAATCAGCCCCAGCATTTT.